The 4 T cell receptor beta chains presented below share a single source sample, sequenced in a study of blood T cell repertoires in COVID-19. Only in-frame clones appear in the TCRdb table, and some are missing; sequencing was by immunoSEQ multiplex PCR. The sample contains about 58,000 clones, 85% to 90% of which appear only once. What was sequenced was peripheral blood. The receptors here all came from a man aged 40-50 years with active COVID-19.

This chain joins TRBV29-1 and TRBJ2-5; TRBD1 matches at 7 bases. This CDR3 region has 14 residues. CDR1 is SQVTM and CDR2 is ANQGSEA in the germline V gene. V trimming: 4 bases; J trimming: 4 bases; junction bases outside the gene matches: 9. The CDR3 DNA is TGCAGCGTTGCTCGACAGGGAATGGGAGAGACCCAGTACTTC. Translating gives CSVARQGMGETQYF.

The rearrangement joins TRBV5-6 to TRBJ1-2, with D unresolved. Trimming took off 0 bases at V and 8 bases at J, with 11 bases between the two ends. This CDR3 region has 13 residues. Germline assignment: CDR1 SGHDT and CDR2 YYEEEE. The CDR3, as DNA: TGTGCCAGCAGCTTGGCGGAGGGAACGGGCTACACCTTC. Translated: CASSLAEGTGYTF.

The V and J genes are TRBV28 and TRBJ1-1; D remains unclear. Trimming shortened V by 4 bases and J by 2 bases, and 8 bases separated the two germline ends. Per the germline V gene, CDR1 is MDHEN and CDR2 is SYDVKM. The CDR3 is 13 amino acids. This CDR3 reads CASSSPGNTEAFF. The CDR3 DNA is TGTGCCAGCAGTTCCCCAGGAAACACTGAAGCTTTCTTT. Based on the CDR3 plus reference TRBV28 and TRBJ1-1, the full variable domain is DVKVTQSSRYLVKRTGEKVFLECVQDMDHENMFWYRQDPGLGLRLIYFSYDVKMKEKGDIPEGYSVSREKKERFSLILESASTNQTSMYLCASSSPGNTEAFFGQGTRLTVV.

The genes are TRBV5-1 and TRBJ2-3; D gene unclear. Germline CDR1 reads SGHRS; CDR2 reads YFSETQ. Trimming pared 0 bases from V and 2 bases from J, leaving 7 bases between. CDR3 length equals 14 residues. The CDR3 here is CASSLVLATDTQYF. The DNA of the CDR3 is TGCGCCAGCAGCTTGGTATTAGCCACAGATACGCAGTATTTT.